This TCR beta chain was recorded in a study of blood T cell repertoires in COVID-19. Study details: Sites in the United States, Italy and Spain provided acute and convalescent COVID-19 samples. PBMCs, B-cell-depleted T cells, or T cells provided the cDNA or gDNA that made up the material.

In the original analysis: Amplifying reference gene primers gave estimates of nucleated cell counts. Profiled with immunoSEQ multiplex PCR; TCRdb holds only in-frame clones, not every one. V and J calls and clone size follow that table, whereas D and trimming were derived from the DNA. The sample consists of under 350,000 clones, roughly 86% of them appearing once. The clonotype comes from a man younger than 35 with active or convalescent COVID-19. Input material: peripheral blood.

CDR3 nucleotides: TGCGCCAGCAGCCTGGCACAGGGGGCAGAGACTGAAGCTTTCTTT. Amino acids: CASSLAQGAETEAFF. This rearrangement joins TRBV4-3 to TRBJ1-1; 9 nucleotides line up with TRBD1. CDR1 is LGHNA, CDR2 YSLEER, per germline. CDR3 size: 15 residues. With V trimmed by 4 bases and J by 5 bases, 8 bases remained unmatched.